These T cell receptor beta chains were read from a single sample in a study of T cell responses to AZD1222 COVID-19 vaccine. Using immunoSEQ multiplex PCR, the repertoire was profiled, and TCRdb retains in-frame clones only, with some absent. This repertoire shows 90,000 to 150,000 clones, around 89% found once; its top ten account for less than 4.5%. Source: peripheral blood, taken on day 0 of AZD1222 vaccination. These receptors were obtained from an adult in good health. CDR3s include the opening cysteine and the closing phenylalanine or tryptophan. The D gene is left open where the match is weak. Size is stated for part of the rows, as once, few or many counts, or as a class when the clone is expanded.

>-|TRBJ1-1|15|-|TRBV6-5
TGTGCCAGCAGTTACTCGTGGCAGGGAGACACTGAAGCTTTCTTT
CASSYSWQGDTEAFF
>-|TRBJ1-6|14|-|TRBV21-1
TGTGCCAGCAGCAGACAGGGTTATAATTCACCCCTCCACTTT
CASSRQGYNSPLHF
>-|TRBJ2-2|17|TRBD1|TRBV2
TGTGCCAGCAGTCGGACAGGGGGCGGTGGATACACCGGGGAGCTGTTTTTT
CASSRTGGGGYTGELFF
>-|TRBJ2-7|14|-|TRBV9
TGTGCCAGCAGCGTATCGGACAGAGCCTACGAGCAGTACTTC
CASSVSDRAYEQYF
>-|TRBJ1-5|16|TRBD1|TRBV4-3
TGCGCCAGCAGCCAAGATGCAGGGGGCGTAAATCAGCCCCAGCATTTT
CASSQDAGGVNQPQHF
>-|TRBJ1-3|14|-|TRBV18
TGTGCCAGCTCACCAGGGTCTGCTGGAAACACCATATATTTT
CASSPGSAGNTIYF
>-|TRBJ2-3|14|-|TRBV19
TGTGCCAGTAGTATTCTGTGGGGAACAGATACGCAGTATTTT
CASSILWGTDTQYF
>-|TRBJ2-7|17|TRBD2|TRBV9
TGTGCCAGCAGCGAGCTTATCGTACGCAGGGAGGGATACGAGCAGTACTTC
CASSELIVRREGYEQYF
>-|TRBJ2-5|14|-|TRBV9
TGTGCCAGCAGCCCTCCTAAGGGCCTAGAGACCCAGTACTTC
CASSPPKGLETQYF
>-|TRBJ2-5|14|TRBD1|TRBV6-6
TGTGCCAGCGGAGACCGACAGGGGGTTGAGACCCAGTACTTC
CASGDRQGVETQYF
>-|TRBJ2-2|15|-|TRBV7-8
TGTGCCAGCAGCTTAGGCGGGGTGGTGGCCGGGGAGCTGTTTTTT
CASSLGGVVAGELFF
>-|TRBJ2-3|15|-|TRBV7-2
TGTGCCAGCAGCTTAGCCGGACACAGCACAGATACGCAGTATTTT
CASSLAGHSTDTQYF
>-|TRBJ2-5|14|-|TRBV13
TGTGCCAGCACCCCGGGCTCGAGGAAAGAGACCCAGTACTTC
CASTPGSRKETQYF
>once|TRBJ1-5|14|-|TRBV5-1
TGCGCCAGCAGCCGCTCAGGGGACAATCAGCCCCAGCATTTT
CASSRSGDNQPQHF
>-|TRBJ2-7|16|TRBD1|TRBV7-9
TGTGCCAGCAGCCCAGGGACAGGGGGAGGAAACTACGAGCAGTACTTC
CASSPGTGGGNYEQYF
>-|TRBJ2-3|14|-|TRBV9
TGTGCCAGCAGCGTAATAGGGGGCACAGATACGCAGTATTTT
CASSVIGGTDTQYF
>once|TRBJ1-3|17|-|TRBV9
TGTGCCAGCAGCGTATACGATAGACTTTCCTCTGGAAACACCATATATTTT
CASSVYDRLSSGNTIYF
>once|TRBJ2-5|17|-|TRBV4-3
TGCGCCAGCAGCCAAGATTGGGGCAGCAATAACCAAGAGACCCAGTACTTC
CASSQDWGSNNQETQYF
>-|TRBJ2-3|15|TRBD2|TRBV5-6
TGTGCCAGCAGCAGGACTAGATTTTCCACAGATACGCAGTATTTT
CASSRTRFSTDTQYF
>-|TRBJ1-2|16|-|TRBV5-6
TGTGCCAGCAGTCCGCCGGGGGCTGGGGTGAGTTATGGCTACACCTTC
CASSPPGAGVSYGYTF
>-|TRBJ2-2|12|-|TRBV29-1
TGCAGCGTTCGTGGGGGAAACGGGGAGCTGTTTTTT
CSVRGGNGELFF
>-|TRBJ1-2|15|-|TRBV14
TGTGCCAGCAGCCAAGATGGGGCAAGAAACTATGGCTACACCTTC
CASSQDGARNYGYTF
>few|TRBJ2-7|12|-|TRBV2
TGTGCCAGCCGACAGCGTTCCTACGAGCAGTACTTC
CASRQRSYEQYF
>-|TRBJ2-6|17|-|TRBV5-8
TGTGCCAGCAGCTTGGCCTTGAGGGTCGCAGGGGCCAACGTCCTGACTTTC
CASSLALRVAGANVLTF
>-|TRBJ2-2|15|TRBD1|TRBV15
TGTGCCACCAGCCGGGGACAGGGCTACACCGGGGAGCTGTTTTTT
CATSRGQGYTGELFF
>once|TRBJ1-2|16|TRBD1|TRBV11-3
TGTGCCAGCAGCTTAAGCGGGACAGGGCTCCACTATGGCTACACCTTC
CASSLSGTGLHYGYTF
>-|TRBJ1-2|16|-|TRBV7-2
TGTGCCAGCAGCTTAGGGACAGCAGGGACTGACTATGGCTACACCTTC
CASSLGTAGTDYGYTF
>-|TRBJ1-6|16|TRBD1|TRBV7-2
TGTGCCAGCAGCTTAGGGTGGACAGGGGGAAATTCACCCCTCCACTTT
CASSLGWTGGNSPLHF
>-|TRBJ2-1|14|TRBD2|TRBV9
TGTGCCAGCAGCGTAGGGCTAGCGGGGTACGAGCAGTTCTTC
CASSVGLAGYEQFF
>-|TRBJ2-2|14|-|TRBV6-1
TGTGCCAGCAGTGAAAGACATGCCACCGGGGAGCTGTTTTTT
CASSERHATGELFF
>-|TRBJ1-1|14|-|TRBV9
TGTGCCAGCAGCGCCCACCCGGGGAACACTGAAGCTTTCTTT
CASSAHPGNTEAFF
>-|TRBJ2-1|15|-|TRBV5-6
TGTGCCAGCAGCTTGGGGGCCGTATCCTACAATGAGCAGTTCTTC
CASSLGAVSYNEQFF
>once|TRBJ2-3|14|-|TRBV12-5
TGTGCTAGTGGAAGCCGCCCCCTCACAGATACGCAGTATTTT
CASGSRPLTDTQYF
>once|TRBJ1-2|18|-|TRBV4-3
TGCGCCAGCAGCCAAGGTGGGTTAAGGACCCTGACTAACTATGGCTACACCTTC
CASSQGGLRTLTNYGYTF
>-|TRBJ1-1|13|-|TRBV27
TGTGCCAGCACCCGGGGATGGAACACTGAAGCTTTCTTT
CASTRGWNTEAFF
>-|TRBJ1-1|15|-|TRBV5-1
TGCGCCAGCAGCTTGATGTCCATGTCGAGCACTGAAGCTTTCTTT
CASSLMSMSSTEAFF
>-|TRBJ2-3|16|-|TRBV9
TGTGCCAGCAGCGTAGGAATGAGCGTAAGCACAGATACGCAGTATTTT
CASSVGMSVSTDTQYF
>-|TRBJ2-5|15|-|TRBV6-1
TGTGCCAGCAGTGAATGGGTAGTTGGGGGGGAGACCCAGTACTTC
CASSEWVVGGETQYF
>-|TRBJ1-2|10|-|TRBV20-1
TGCGGACTTGGGGGTCGTGGCTACACCTTC
CGLGGRGYTF
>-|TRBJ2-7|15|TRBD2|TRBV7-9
TGTGCCAGCAGCCCGCGTGTGGGGACTACCTACGAGCAGTACTTC
CASSPRVGTTYEQYF
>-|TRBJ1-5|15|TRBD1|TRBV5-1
TGCGCCAGCAGCTTGGCGGGACAGCTAGCCGAGCCCCAGCATTTT
CASSLAGQLAEPQHF
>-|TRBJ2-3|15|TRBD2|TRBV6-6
TGTGCCAGCAGTTGGAACGGGGGGGCCGCAGATACGCAGTATTTT
CASSWNGGAADTQYF
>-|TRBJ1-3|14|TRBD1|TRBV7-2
TGTGCCAGCGCAAGACAGGGCCCTGGAAACACCATATATTTT
CASARQGPGNTIYF
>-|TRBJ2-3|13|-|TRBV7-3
TGTGCCAGCAGCTTAGGTTTACCAGATACGCAGTATTTT
CASSLGLPDTQYF
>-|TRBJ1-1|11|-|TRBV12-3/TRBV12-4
TGTGCCAGCAGTTTCCAAGCTGAAGCTTTCTTT
CASSFQAEAFF
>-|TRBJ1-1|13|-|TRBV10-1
TGCGCCAGCAGTGACAGCCTGAACACTGAAGCTTTCTTT
CASSDSLNTEAFF
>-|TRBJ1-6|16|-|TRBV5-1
TGCGCCAGCAGCTCCCTTAACGGAGCGGATAATTCACCCCTCCACTTT
CASSSLNGADNSPLHF
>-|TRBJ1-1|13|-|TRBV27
TGTGCCAGCAGCACAGATGGGAGCGCTGAAGCTTTCTTT
CASSTDGSAEAFF
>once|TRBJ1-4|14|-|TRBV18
TGTGCCAGCTCACCAGCGTTGACCCCACAAAAACTGTTTTTT
CASSPALTPQKLFF
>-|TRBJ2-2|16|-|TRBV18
TGTGCCAGCTCACCATTGGCAGGGACTAACACCGGGGAGCTGTTTTTT
CASSPLAGTNTGELFF